Here is one TCR beta chain with its context. Its antigen remains unidentified. TCRdb re-called the 5' RACE reads, yielding one record per CDR3 amino acid sequence without DNA. The sample totals 550,000 or so distinct CDR3 sequences. This record comes from a study of T cells expressing NK-cell markers. Findings of the study overall: About six donors carried dominant NKG2C+ clonotypes that made up roughly 1.0-7.5% of their CD8+ T cells.

The CDR3 consists of 15 residues. CDR1 and CDR2 from the germline V gene are SGHTA and FQGTGA. V and J are TRBV7-3 and TRBJ2-1; the TCRdb call, TRBD2, lacks DNA for checking. The TCR was taken from a young man in good health. The sample was blood T cells: a sorted CD56 or NKG2C T cell subset, CD4+ or CD8+ T cells, or bulk PBMC T cells (not recorded which). This CDR3 reads CASSLEGLAVHEQFF. Looking up the rest from reference TRBV7-3 and TRBJ2-1 gives the full variable domain: GAGVSQTPSNKVTEKGKYVELRCDPISGHTALYWYRQSLGQGPEFLIYFQGTGAADDSGLPNDRFFAVRPEGSVSTLKIQRTERGDSAVYLCASSLEGLAVHEQFFGPGTRLTVL.